The 24 T cell receptor beta chains listed next were all sequenced from one sample in a study of radiotherapy plus CTLA-4 blockade in lung cancer. Data came from immunoSEQ multiplex PCR; TCRdb stores just in-frame clones and leaves some out. The sample records 60,000 to 70,000 clones, around 86% being singletons. The specimen was peripheral blood, collected from a patient treated with radiotherapy plus ipilimumab. These receptors originate from a human donor with non-small cell lung cancer who had a partial response to radiotherapy plus ipilimumab.

CDR3 in amino acids: CASSRGGSSSYNEQFF. CDR3 nucleotide sequence: TGCGCCAGCAGCCGAGGAGGCTCAAGCTCCTACAATGAGCAGTTCTTC. V is TRBV5-1 and J is TRBJ2-1, with D maybe TRBD2 (5 bases). V shed 4 bases and J shed 0 bases, with 14 bases lying between them. Germline loops: CDR1 SGHRS, CDR2 YFSETQ. This CDR3 comprises 16 residues.

The chain combines TRBV11-1 with TRBJ2-1; TRBD2 might be the D (5 bases). The germline V and J ends were trimmed by 0 bases and 6 bases, with 9 bases remaining between them. CDR3 length equals 14 residues. Looked up from germline, CDR1 is SGHAT and CDR2 is FQDESV (reference sequence). The CDR3 DNA reads TGTGCCAGCAGCTTAGCGAATCGGGGCAATGAGCAGTTCTTC. The encoded protein is CASSLANRGNEQFF. The whole variable domain, remainder taken from reference TRBV11-1 and TRBJ2-1, is EAEVAQSPRYKITEKSQAVAFWCDPISGHATLYWYRQILGQGPELLVQFQDESVVDDSQLPKDRFSAERLKGVDSTLKIQPAELGDSAMYLCASSLANRGNEQFFGPGTRLTVL.

V and J are TRBV18 and TRBJ2-5, with D tentatively TRBD2 (5 bases). The germline V gene has CDR1 KGHSH and CDR2 LQKENI. The CDR3 extends over 17 amino acids. Trimming pared 6 bases from V and 1 base from J, leaving 21 bases between. This CDR3 is CASSPTRGRGIQETQYF. The CDR3 DNA reads TGTGCCAGCTCCCCTACCCGAGGGAGAGGCATCCAAGAGACCCAGTACTTC.

The CDR3 loop is CASSSLAGGTTDTQYF. In nucleotides, the CDR3 is TGTGCCAGCAGTTCCCTCGCGGGAGGGACCACAGATACGCAGTATTTT. J is TRBJ2-3 and V is TRBV27; TRBD2 matches at 9 bases. V lost 4 bases, J lost 2 bases, and 7 bases stayed unmatched. Germline CDR1 and CDR2: MNHEY and SMNVEV (reference sequence). The CDR3 spans 16 residues.

The chain joins TRBV6-1 to TRBJ1-4, with a possible D match to TRBD1 (5 bases). The CDR3 runs 14 residues. CDR1 is MNHNS and CDR2 is SASEGT in the germline V gene. The ends were cut back, 2 bases at V and 10 bases at J, with 14 bases in the middle. CDR3 coding DNA: TGTGCCAGCAGTGAATTGGGTAGGGGAGGAAAACTGTTTTTT. Its protein product is CASSELGRGGKLFF.

V is TRBV5-1 and J is TRBJ2-1, with D tentatively TRBD2 (6 bases). The CDR3 consists of 15 residues. Germline CDR1 SGHRS, CDR2 YFSETQ. V lost 1 base and J lost 5, with 13 bases in between. The CDR3 is CASSLLTRTHNEQFF. CDR3 coding DNA: TGCGCCAGCAGCTTGCTGACTAGAACTCACAATGAGCAGTTCTTC.

This clone has only a few counts. V is TRBV5-4 and J is TRBJ1-2; D remains unclear. CDR3 length equals 13 residues. Germline loops: CDR1 SGHNT, CDR2 YYREEE (reference sequence). Trimming left V 2 bases short and J 7 bases short, with 12 bases between. The CDR3 DNA sequence: TGTGCCAGCAGCTTACACAGAGTGGTTGGCTACACCTTC. This gives the protein CASSLHRVVGYTF.

The chain uses TRBV6-5 and TRBJ2-1; the match to TRBD1 covers 12 bases. The CDR3 has 16 amino acids. After removal of 4 bases from V and 9 bases from J, the junction contained 10 bases not matched to a gene. Germline V lookup: CDR1 MNHEY, CDR2 SVGAGI. CDR3 amino acids: CASSSTGTGGRSEQFF. The DNA of the CDR3 is TGTGCCAGCAGTTCCACCGGGACAGGGGGCCGTAGTGAGCAGTTCTTC.

In its sample, this clone was seen once. This sequence joins TRBV29-1 and TRBJ2-7; possible D gene TRBD1, 6 bases. CDR1 is SQVTM, CDR2 ANQGSEA, per germline. V dropped 7 bases and J dropped 4 bases, with 14 bases sitting between them. The CDR3 is 12 residues long. CDR3 in DNA: TGCAGCGGGGGACAATACCAATACGAGCAGTACTTC. Its protein product is CSGGQYQYEQYF.

This chain joins TRBV19 and TRBJ2-1; 8 nucleotides agree with TRBD1. The V segment lost 7 bases and the J segment 10 bases; nucleotides outside the gene matches: 9. The CDR3 is 13 residues long. Germline V gives CDR1 LNHDA, CDR2 SQIVND (reference sequence). DNA of the CDR3: TGTGCCAGTACCCCAGGACAGGGAGTCGAGCAGTTCTTC. This encodes CASTPGQGVEQFF. The whole variable domain, filled in from reference TRBV19 and TRBJ2-1, reads DGGITQSPKYLFRKEGQNVTLSCEQNLNHDAMYWYRQDPGQGLRLIYYSQIVNDFQKGDIAEGYSVSREKKESFPLTVTSAQKNPTAFYLCASTPGQGVEQFFGPGTRLTVL.

The V gene is TRBV27, the J gene TRBJ2-5, with 8 bases identical to TRBD1. The CDR3 contains 19 residues. V shed 3 bases, J shed 7 bases, and the junction held 22 bases outside the gene matches. Germline V CDR1 and CDR2: MNHEY, SMNVEV (reference sequence). The CDR3 here is CASSFNGGRGRGGLGTQYF. CDR3 DNA: TGTGCCAGCAGTTTCAATGGGGGCAGGGGGCGCGGAGGGTTAGGGACCCAGTACTTC.

The rearrangement joins TRBV19 to TRBJ2-3, with TRBD2 matching 13 bases. Germline trimming cut 10 bases from V and 0 bases from J; bases unmatched to any gene: 10. Germline V lookup: CDR1 LNHDA, CDR2 SQIVND (reference sequence). The CDR3 totals 17 residues. The CDR3 coding sequence is TGTGCCACCAGGACTAGCGGGAGTGGGACTAGCACAGATACGCAGTATTTT. It translates to CATRTSGSGTSTDTQYF.

This rearrangement joins TRBV19 to TRBJ2-5, with a possible D match to TRBD1 (6 bases). Trimming took 5 bases from V and 5 from J, leaving 15 bases between them. Germline V gives CDR1 LNHDA, CDR2 SQIVND (reference sequence). CDR3 length: 14 amino acids. As DNA, the CDR3 is TGTGCCAGTAGTCCTCAGGGGCAGGGGGAGACCCAGTACTTC. It is translated as CASSPQGQGETQYF.

The chain combines TRBV6-1 with TRBJ2-1; 8 bases match TRBD1. This CDR3 is built from 14 residues. V was pared by 10 bases and J by 8 bases, with 13 bases of the junction left unmatched. Germline V gene sequence: CDR1 MNHNS, CDR2 SASEGT. CDR3: CATLTTGVVDEQFF. In nucleotides, the CDR3 is TGTGCCACCCTGACGACAGGGGTCGTGGATGAGCAGTTCTTC.

This clone was seen more than once but under ten times. The chain recombines TRBV5-1 with TRBJ2-5; 9 bases match TRBD2. Trimming cost V 4 bases and J 3 bases; bases outside gene matches: 10. CDR3 length equals 16 residues. Germline V gene data show CDR1 as SGHRS and CDR2 as YFSETQ. The CDR3 loop is CASSGAGGASKETQYF. The CDR3 DNA reads TGCGCCAGCAGCGGGGCGGGAGGGGCCTCGAAAGAGACCCAGTACTTC.

There are a few counts of this clone. The chain couples TRBV14 to TRBJ2-7, with 7 bases aligning to TRBD1. V lost 3 bases, J lost 6 bases, and 8 bases stayed unmatched. Germline V lookup: CDR1 SGHDN, CDR2 FVKESK. This CDR3 is 14 amino acids long. The CDR3 region is CASSQLTGIGEQYF. The CDR3 DNA follows: TGTGCCAGCAGCCAGTTGACAGGGATAGGCGAGCAGTACTTC.

The rearrangement joins TRBV10-3 to TRBJ2-5, with D perhaps matching TRBD2 (6 bases). V gave up 6 bases and J gave up 3 bases, with 17 bases separating them. The CDR3 is made up of 15 amino acids. Germline V gene lookup returns CDR1 ENHRY and CDR2 SYGVKD. The CDR3 coding sequence is TGTGCCATCAGCCCGACTAGAGGTGGGGAAGAGACCCAGTACTTC. This encodes CAISPTRGGEETQYF.

The J gene is TRBJ2-1, the V gene TRBV28; D unresolved. Trimming pared 2 bases from V and 8 bases from J, leaving 4 bases between. Germline CDR1 reads MDHEN; CDR2 reads SYDVKM. The CDR3 is 11 residues long. CDR3 region: CASSLVYEQFF. For the CDR3, the DNA is TGTGCCAGCAGTTTAGTATATGAGCAGTTCTTC.

The J gene is TRBJ1-1, the V gene TRBV9, with D hard to call. Between the trimmed V and J ends, which lost 3 bases and 2 bases, there was a span of 11 bases. The CDR3 loop spans 14 amino acids. Germline values: CDR1 SGDLS, CDR2 YYNGEE. In DNA, the CDR3 is TGTGCCAGCAGCGCCCGGGTCGGAAACACTGAAGCTTTCTTT. Protein product: CASSARVGNTEAFF.

This clone was observed a few times. This chain's CDR3 is CASSPSAGVADTQYF. In DNA form, the CDR3 reads TGCGCCAGCAGCCCCTCAGCGGGAGTGGCAGATACGCAGTATTTT. The chain employs TRBV5-1 and TRBJ2-3; 8 bases align to TRBD2. V shed 4 bases, J shed 4 bases, and the junction held 8 bases outside the gene matches. In germline, CDR1 is SGHRS, CDR2 YFSETQ. This CDR3 contains 15 residues. Full variable domain (missing parts from reference TRBV5-1 and TRBJ2-3): KAGVTQTPRYLIKTRGQQVTLSCSPISGHRSVSWYQQTPGQGLQFLFEYFSETQRNKGNFPGRFSGRQFSNSRSEMNVSTLELGDSALYLCASSPSAGVADTQYFGPGTRLTVL.

The rearrangement joins TRBV27 to TRBJ2-1, with 12 bases matching TRBD2. Trimming cost V 6 bases and J 6 bases; bases outside gene matches: 6. CDR3 size: 15 residues. Germline V gene lookup returns CDR1 MNHEY and CDR2 SMNVEV (reference sequence). The CDR3 here is CASRWTSGMLNEQFF. The CDR3 DNA reads TGTGCCAGCAGGTGGACTAGCGGGATGCTCAATGAGCAGTTCTTC.

The rearrangement links TRBV6-1 to TRBJ2-7, with D maybe TRBD1 (6 bases). Germline V gives CDR1 MNHNS, CDR2 SASEGT. Trimming cost V 6 bases and J 5 bases, with 17 bases left between them. The CDR3 has 14 residues. In DNA form, the CDR3 reads TGTGCCAGCAGGTTTGGGGACAAACGCAACGAGCAGTACTTC. Its protein product is CASRFGDKRNEQYF.

The chain uses TRBV5-1 and TRBJ2-5; a weak D match, TRBD1 (6 bases). The CDR3 spans 16 residues. Per the germline V gene, CDR1 is SGHRS and CDR2 is YFSETQ. The V and J ends lost 2 bases and 6 bases respectively, with 20 bases between them. For the CDR3, the DNA is TGCGCCAGCAGCTTCTCAACAGGGTTGGGCGATCAGACCCAGTACTTC. It encodes CASSFSTGLGDQTQYF.

This sequence joins TRBV7-3 and TRBJ2-2; D is possibly TRBD1 (5 bases). There are 12 residues in the CDR3. Between the trimmed V and J ends, which lost 6 bases and 9 bases, there was a span of 11 bases. The germline V gene has CDR1 SGHTA and CDR2 FQGTGA. CDR3 nucleotides: TGTGCCAGCAGTCCAGGGTCGAGGGAGCTGTTTTTT. Residues: CASSPGSRELFF.